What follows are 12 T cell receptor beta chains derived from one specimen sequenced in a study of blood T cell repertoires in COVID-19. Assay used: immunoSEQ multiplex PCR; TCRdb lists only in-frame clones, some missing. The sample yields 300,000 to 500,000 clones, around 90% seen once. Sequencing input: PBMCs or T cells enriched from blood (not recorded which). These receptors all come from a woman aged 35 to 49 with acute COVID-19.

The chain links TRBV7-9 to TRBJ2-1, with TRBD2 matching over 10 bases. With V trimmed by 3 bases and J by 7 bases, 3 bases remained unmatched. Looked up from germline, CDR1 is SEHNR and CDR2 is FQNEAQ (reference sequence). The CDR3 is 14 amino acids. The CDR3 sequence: CASSFTSGENEQFF. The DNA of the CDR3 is TGTGCCAGCAGCTTTACTAGCGGGGAGAATGAGCAGTTCTTC.

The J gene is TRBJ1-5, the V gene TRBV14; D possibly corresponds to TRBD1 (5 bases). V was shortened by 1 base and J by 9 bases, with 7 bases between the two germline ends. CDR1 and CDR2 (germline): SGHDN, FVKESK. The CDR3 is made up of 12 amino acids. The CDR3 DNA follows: TGTGCCAGCAGCCAAGGGGGGGGGCCCCAGCATTTT. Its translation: CASSQGGGPQHF.

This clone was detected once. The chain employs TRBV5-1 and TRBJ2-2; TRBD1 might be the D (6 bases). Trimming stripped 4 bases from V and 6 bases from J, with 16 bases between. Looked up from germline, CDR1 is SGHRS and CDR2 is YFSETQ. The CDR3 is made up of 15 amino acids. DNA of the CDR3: TGCGCCAGCAGCCGGACCGTACAGGGCCCCGGGGAGCTGTTTTTT. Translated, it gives CASSRTVQGPGELFF.

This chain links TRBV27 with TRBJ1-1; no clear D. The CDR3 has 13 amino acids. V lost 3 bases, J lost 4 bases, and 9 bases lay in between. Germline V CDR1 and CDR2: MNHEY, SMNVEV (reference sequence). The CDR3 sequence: CASSFYSGTEAFF. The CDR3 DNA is TGTGCCAGCAGTTTCTACAGTGGCACTGAAGCTTTCTTT.

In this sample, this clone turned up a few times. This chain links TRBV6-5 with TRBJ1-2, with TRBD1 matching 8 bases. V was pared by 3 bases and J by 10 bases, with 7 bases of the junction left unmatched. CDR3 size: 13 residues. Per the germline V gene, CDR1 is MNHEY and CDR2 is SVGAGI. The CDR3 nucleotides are TGTGCCAGCAGTTATCGGACAGGGATGGACTACACCTTC. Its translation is CASSYRTGMDYTF.

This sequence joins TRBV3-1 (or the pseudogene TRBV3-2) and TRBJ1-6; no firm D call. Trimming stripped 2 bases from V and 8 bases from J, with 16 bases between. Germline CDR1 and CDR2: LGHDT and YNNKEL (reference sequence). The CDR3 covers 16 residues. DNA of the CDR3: TGTGCCAGCAGCCAAAAAAGGCAGGTCTTGTATTCACCCCTCCACTTT. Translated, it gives CASSQKRQVLYSPLHF.

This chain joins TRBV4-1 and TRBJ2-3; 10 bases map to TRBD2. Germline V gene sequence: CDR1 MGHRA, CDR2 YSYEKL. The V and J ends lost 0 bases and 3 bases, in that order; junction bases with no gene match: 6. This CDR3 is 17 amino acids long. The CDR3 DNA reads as TGCGCCAGCAGCCAAGATTGGCTAGCGGGGGTGACAGATACGCAGTATTTT. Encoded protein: CASSQDWLAGVTDTQYF.

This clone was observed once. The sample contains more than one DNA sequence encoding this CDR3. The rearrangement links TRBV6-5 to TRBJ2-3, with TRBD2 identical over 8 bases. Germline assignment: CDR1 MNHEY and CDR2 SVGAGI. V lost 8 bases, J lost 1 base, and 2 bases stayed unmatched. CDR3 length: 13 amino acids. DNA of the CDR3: TGTGCCAGCCGGCGGGGGGGCACAGATACGCAGTATTTT. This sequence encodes CASRRGGTDTQYF.

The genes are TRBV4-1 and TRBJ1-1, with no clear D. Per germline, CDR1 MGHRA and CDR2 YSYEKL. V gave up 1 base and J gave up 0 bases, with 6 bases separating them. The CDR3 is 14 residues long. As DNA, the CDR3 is TGCGCCAGCAGCCAAGTAGTCATGAACACTGAAGCTTTCTTT. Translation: CASSQVVMNTEAFF.

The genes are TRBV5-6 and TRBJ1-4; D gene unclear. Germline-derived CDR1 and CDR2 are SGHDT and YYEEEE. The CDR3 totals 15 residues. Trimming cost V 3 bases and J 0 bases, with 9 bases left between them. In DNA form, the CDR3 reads TGTGCCAGCAGCTGGGCAGCGGCAACTAATGAAAAACTGTTTTTT. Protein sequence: CASSWAAATNEKLFF.

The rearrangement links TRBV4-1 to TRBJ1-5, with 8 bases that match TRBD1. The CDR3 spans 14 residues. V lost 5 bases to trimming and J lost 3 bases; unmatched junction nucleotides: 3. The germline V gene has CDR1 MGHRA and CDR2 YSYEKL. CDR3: CASSWGQANQPQHF. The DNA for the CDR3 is TGCGCCAGCAGCTGGGGACAGGCCAATCAGCCCCAGCATTTT.

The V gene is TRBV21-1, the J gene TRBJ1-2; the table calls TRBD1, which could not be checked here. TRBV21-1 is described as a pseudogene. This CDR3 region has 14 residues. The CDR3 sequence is CASTPDRRSYGYTF. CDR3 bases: TGTGCCAGCACCCCGGACAGGAGGTCCTATGGCTACACCTTC.